The clone carrying this TCR beta chain was found a few times. Antigen specificity is unknown. This sample stems from a study of molecular identifiers for immune sequencing clone quantification. Study-wide results and limits: In naive cells, clones above 20 RNA copies held under 1% of molecules, whereas in effector cells they held over 98%. Spiked Jurkat TCR RNA equivalent to one cell was reportedly detectable in about a million naive cells.

The CDR3 is made up of 14 amino acids. Trimming pared 0 bases from V and 11 bases from J, leaving 19 bases between. Germline values: CDR1 DFQATT, CDR2 SNEGSKA (reference sequence). TCRdb independently ran MiXCR on the PCR reads; one entry per CDR3 protein. The profile shows some 580,000 distinct CDR3 sequences, less than 30% of them singletons. Sample: naive CD8+ T cells from blood, with Jurkat cell RNA spiked in. Specified subset: FACS-sorted CD8+CD4-CCR7+CD45RA+ naive T cells. The chain employs TRBV20-1 and TRBJ1-1; D not certain. The clonotype was recovered from a human donor in good health. Some libraries in this study had Jurkat cell RNA spiked in. The CDR3 reads CSARDGFRALEAFF. CDR3 coding DNA: TGCAGTGCTAGAGATGGGTTTCGGGCCCTGGAGGCTTTCTTT.